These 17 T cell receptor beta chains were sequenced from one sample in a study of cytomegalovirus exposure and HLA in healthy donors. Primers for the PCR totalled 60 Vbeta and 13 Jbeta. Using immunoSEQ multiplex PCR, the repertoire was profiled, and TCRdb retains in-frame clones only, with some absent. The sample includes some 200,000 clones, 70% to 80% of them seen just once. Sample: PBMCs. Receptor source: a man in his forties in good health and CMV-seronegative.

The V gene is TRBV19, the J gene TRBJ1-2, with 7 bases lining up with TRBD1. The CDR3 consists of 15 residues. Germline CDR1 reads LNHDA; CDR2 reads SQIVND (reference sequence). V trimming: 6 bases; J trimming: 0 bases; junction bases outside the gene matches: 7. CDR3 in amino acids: CASRDPQGSNYGYTF. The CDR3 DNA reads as TGTGCCAGTAGGGATCCACAGGGGTCTAACTATGGCTACACCTTC.

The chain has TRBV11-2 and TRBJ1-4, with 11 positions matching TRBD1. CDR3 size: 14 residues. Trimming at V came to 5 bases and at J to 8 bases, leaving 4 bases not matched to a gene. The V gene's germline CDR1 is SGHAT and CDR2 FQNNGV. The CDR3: CASSGQGAVEKLFF. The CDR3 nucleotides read TGTGCCAGCAGCGGACAGGGGGCAGTGGAAAAACTGTTTTTT.

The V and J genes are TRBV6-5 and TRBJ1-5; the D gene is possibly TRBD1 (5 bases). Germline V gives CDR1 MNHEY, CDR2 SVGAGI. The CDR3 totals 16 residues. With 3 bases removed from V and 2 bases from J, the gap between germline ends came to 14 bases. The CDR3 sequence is CASSYYGGGGNQPQHF. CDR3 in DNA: TGTGCCAGCAGTTATTATGGGGGAGGAGGCAATCAGCCCCAGCATTTT.

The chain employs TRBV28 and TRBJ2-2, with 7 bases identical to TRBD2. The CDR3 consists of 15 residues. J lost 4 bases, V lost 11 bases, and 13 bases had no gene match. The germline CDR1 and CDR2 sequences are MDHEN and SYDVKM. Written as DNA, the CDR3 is TGTGCCCTTTCTACCCCAGGGAGGGGCACCGGGGAGCTGTTTTTT. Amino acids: CALSTPGRGTGELFF.

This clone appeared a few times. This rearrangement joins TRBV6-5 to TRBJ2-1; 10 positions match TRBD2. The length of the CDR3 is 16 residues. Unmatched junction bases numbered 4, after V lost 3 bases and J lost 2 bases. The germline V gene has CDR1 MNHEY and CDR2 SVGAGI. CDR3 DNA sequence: TGTGCCAGCAGTTATTCCGGGACTAGCGCCTACAATGAGCAGTTCTTC. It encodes CASSYSGTSAYNEQFF.

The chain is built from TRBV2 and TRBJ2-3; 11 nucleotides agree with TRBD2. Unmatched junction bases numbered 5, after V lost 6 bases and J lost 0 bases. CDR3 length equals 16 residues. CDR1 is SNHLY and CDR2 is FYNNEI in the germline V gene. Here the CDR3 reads CASRQLAGASTDTQYF. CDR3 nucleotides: TGTGCCAGCAGACAACTAGCGGGGGCTAGCACAGATACGCAGTATTTT. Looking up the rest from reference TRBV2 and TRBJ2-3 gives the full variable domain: EPEVTQTPSHQVTQMGQEVILRCVPISNHLYFYWYRQILGQKVEFLVSFYNNEISEKSEIFDDQFSVERPDGSNFTLKIRSTKLEDSAMYFCASRQLAGASTDTQYFGPGTRLTVL.

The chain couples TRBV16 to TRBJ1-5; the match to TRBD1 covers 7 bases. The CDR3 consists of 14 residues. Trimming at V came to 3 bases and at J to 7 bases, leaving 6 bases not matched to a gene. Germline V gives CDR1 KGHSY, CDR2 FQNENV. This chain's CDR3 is CASSQRGQNQPQHF. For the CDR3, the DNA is TGTGCCAGCAGCCAGAGGGGGCAGAACCAGCCCCAGCATTTT.

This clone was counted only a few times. The CDR3 region is CATSRVGMPGDKRMNTEAFF. CDR3 in DNA: TGTGCCACCAGCAGAGTGGGCATGCCGGGGGATAAAAGGATGAACACTGAAGCTTTCTTT. The chain couples TRBV15 to TRBJ1-1, with D perhaps matching TRBD1 (5 bases). This CDR3 spans 20 amino acids. Trimming removed 1 base from V and 0 bases from J, with 24 bases in between. Germline-derived CDR1 and CDR2 are LNHNV and YYDKDF (reference sequence).

The CDR3 region is CASRGNRGLNVLTF. In DNA form, the CDR3 reads TGTGCCAGCAGGGGCAACAGGGGTCTTAACGTCCTGACTTTC. This rearrangement joins TRBV2 to TRBJ2-6; 7 nucleotides align to TRBD1. V dropped 6 bases and J dropped 10; count of bases not matched to a gene: 9. The CDR3 extends over 14 amino acids. The germline CDR1 and CDR2 sequences are SNHLY and FYNNEI. Based on the CDR3 plus reference TRBV2 and TRBJ2-6, the full variable domain is EPEVTQTPSHQVTQMGQEVILRCVPISNHLYFYWYRQILGQKVEFLVSFYNNEISEKSEIFDDQFSVERPDGSNFTLKIRSTKLEDSAMYFCASRGNRGLNVLTFGAGSRLTVL.

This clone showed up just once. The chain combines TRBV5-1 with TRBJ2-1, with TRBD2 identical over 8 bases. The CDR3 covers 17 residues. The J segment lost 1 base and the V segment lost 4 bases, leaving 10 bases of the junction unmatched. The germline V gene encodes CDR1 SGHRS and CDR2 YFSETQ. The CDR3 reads CASSAGGSGSSYNEQFF. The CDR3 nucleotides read TGCGCCAGCAGCGCCGGGGGGAGCGGGAGTTCCTACAATGAGCAGTTCTTC.

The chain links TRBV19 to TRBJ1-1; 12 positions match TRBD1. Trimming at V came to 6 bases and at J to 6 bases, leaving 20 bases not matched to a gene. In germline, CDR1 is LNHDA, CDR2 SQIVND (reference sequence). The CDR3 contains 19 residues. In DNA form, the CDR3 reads TGTGCCAGTAGCATATCTGGTACCGGGACAGGGGGCAAGTTGCCTGAAGCTTTCTTT. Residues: CASSISGTGTGGKLPEAFF.

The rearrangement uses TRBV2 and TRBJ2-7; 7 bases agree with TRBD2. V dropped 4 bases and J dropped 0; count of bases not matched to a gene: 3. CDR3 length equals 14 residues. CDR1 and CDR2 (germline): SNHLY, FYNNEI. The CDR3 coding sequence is TGTGCCAGCAGTGGGTGGGACTACTCCTACGAGCAGTACTTC. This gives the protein CASSGWDYSYEQYF.

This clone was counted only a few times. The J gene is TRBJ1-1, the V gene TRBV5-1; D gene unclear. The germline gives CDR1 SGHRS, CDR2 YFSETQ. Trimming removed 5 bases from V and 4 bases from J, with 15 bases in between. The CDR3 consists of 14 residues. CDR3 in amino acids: CASRNDRGPTEAFF. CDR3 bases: TGCGCCAGCAGGAACGACCGAGGGCCCACTGAAGCTTTCTTT.

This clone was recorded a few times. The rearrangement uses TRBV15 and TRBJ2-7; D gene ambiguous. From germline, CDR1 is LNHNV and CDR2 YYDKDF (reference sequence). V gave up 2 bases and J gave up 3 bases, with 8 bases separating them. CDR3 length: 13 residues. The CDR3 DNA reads TGTGCCACCAGCAGACTTTACAACTACGAGCAGTACTTC. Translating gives CATSRLYNYEQYF.

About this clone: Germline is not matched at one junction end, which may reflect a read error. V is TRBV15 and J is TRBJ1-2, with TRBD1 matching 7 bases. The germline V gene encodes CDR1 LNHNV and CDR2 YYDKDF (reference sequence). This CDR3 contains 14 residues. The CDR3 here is CATNRGAGTDGYTF. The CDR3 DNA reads TGTGCCACCAACAGAGGGGCCGGGACAGATGGCTACACCTTC.

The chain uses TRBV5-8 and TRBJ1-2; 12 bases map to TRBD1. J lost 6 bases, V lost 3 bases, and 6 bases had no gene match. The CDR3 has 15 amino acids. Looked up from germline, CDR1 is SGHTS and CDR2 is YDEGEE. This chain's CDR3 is CASSSGTGGADGYTF. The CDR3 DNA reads TGTGCCAGCAGCTCGGGGACAGGGGGCGCAGATGGCTACACCTTC.

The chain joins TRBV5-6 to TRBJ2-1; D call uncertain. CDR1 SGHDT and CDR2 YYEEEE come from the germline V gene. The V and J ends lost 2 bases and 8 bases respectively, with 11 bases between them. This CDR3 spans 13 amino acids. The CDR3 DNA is TGTGCCAGCAGCTTTGTAGGAGTGTATGAGCAGTTCTTC. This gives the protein CASSFVGVYEQFF. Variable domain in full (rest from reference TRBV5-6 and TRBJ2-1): DAGVTQSPTHLIKTRGQQVTLRCSPKSGHDTVSWYQQALGQGPQFIFQYYEEEERQRGNFPDRFSGHQFPNYSSELNVNALLLGDSALYLCASSFVGVYEQFFGPGTRLTVL.